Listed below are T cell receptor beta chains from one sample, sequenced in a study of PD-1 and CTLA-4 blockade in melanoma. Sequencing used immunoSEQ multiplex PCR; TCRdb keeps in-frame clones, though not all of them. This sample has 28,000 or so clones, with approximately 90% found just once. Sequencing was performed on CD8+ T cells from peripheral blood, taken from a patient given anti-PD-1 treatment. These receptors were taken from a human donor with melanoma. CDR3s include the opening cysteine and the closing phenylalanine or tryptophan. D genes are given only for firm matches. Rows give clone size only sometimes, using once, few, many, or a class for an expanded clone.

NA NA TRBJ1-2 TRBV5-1 TGCGCCAGCAGCGGAGGGACCTCCTGGGACGATGGCTACACCTTC CASSGGTSWDDGYTF
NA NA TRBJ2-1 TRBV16 TGTGCCAGCAGCCAGGGAGTTATCAATGAGCAGTTCTTC CASSQGVINEQFF
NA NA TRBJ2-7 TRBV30 TGTGCCTGGAGTTTGGGACAAAGGACCTACGAGCAGTACTTC CAWSLGQRTYEQYF
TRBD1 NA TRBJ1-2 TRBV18 TGTGCCAGCTCGTCCACGGGACAGACTAACTATGGCTACACCTTC CASSSTGQTNYGYTF
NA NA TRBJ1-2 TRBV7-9 TGTGCCAGCAGCTTAGCGCTAGTAGGGTTAAGCTACACCTTC CASSLALVGLSYTF
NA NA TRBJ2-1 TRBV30 TGTGCCTGGAGTCCAGGGCCAGGCAGGGTAATCCCTTTCAATGAGCAGTTCTTC CAWSPGPGRVIPFNEQFF
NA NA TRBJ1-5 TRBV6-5 TGTGCCAGCAGGGGGGGTGGTGGCAATCAGCCCCAGCATTTT CASRGGGGNQPQHF
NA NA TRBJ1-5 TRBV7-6 TGTGCCAGCAGCTTAGGGACCATTAGCAATCAGCCCCAGCATTTT CASSLGTISNQPQHF
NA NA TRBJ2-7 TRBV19 TGTGCCAGTAGTGCTACTTATCACCATGCCTACGAGCAGTACTTC CASSATYHHAYEQYF
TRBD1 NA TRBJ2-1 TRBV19 TGTGCCAGTAGTGTCACCGGGACAGGGGTCCACAATGAGCAGTTCTTC CASSVTGTGVHNEQFF
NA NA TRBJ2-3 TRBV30 TGTGCCTGGAGTGGATCAGCAGATACGCAGTATTTT CAWSGSADTQYF
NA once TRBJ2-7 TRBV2 TGTGCCAGCAGTCTCAACCGGGACAACGAGCAGTACTTC CASSLNRDNEQYF
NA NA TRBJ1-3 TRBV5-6 TGTGCCAGCAGCTTAGGGGGGACTGGAAACACCATATATTTT CASSLGGTGNTIYF
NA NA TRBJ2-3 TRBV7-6 TGTGCCAGCAGCTTAACGCAGGGACAAAGCACAGATACGCAGTATTTT CASSLTQGQSTDTQYF
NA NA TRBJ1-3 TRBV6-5 TGTGCCAGCAGTTACCGGCCGGTCTCTGGAAACACCATATATTTT CASSYRPVSGNTIYF
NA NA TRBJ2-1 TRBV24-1 TGTGCCACCAGTGACTACGATGAGCAGTTCTTC CATSDYDEQFF
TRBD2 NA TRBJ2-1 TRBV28 TGTGCCAGCAGTTTACCAGCGGGAGTAATCAATGAGCAGTTCTTC CASSLPAGVINEQFF
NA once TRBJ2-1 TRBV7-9 TGTGCCAGCAGCCCAAATCGGGTCGATGAGCAGTTCTTC CASSPNRVDEQFF
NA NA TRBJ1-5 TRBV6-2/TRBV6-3 TGTGCCAGCAGTGGGACCCTCAATCAGCCCCAGCATTTT CASSGTLNQPQHF
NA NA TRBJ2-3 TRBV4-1 TGCGCCAGCAGCCAAGTAAAGACAGATACGCAGTATTTT CASSQVKTDTQYF
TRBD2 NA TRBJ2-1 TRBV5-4 TGTGCCAGCAGCCTGCGGACTCTAGCGGGATCTCAATTCTCCTACAATGAGCAGTTCTTC CASSLRTLAGSQFSYNEQFF
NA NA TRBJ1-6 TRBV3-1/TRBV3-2 TGTGCCAGCAGCGAGCAGAGATTCTCACCCCTCCACTTT CASSEQRFSPLHF
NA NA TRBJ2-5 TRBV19 TGTGCCAGTAGTCCCCCTGATGGTCAAGAGACCCAGTACTTC CASSPPDGQETQYF
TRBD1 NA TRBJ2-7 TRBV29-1 TGCAGCGTTGAAGGTTGGGAAGGACAGGGAGCCTACGAGCAGTACTTC CSVEGWEGQGAYEQYF
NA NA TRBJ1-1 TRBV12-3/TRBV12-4 TGTGCCAGCAAGGAGGGGAACACTGAAGCTTTCTTT CASKEGNTEAFF
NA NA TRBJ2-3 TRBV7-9 TGTGCCAGCAGCCAGCCCCTGGGGGGAGGCACAGATACGCAGTATTTT CASSQPLGGGTDTQYF
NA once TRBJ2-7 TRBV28 TGTGCCAGCAGTTTATCCCCCGAGACAGATCCCTACGAGCAGTACTTC CASSLSPETDPYEQYF
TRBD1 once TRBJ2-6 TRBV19 TGTGCCAGTAGTATAGAGTCAGGGACAGGCGTTTTCTCTGGGGCCAACGTCCTGACTTTC CASSIESGTGVFSGANVLTF
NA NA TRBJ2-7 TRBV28 TGTGCCAGCAGTTTATCCCAACAGGCTGGCTACGAGCAGTACTTC CASSLSQQAGYEQYF
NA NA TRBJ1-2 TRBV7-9 TGTGCCAGCAGCTTAGGAGTACAGGCTCATGGCTACACCTTC CASSLGVQAHGYTF
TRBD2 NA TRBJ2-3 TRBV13 TGTGCCAGCAGCGTATACCTAGCGGGGGCTGGCGTAGATACGCAGTATTTT CASSVYLAGAGVDTQYF
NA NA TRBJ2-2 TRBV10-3 TGTGCCATCAGTGAGTCGACTGAGGGGCTTACGAACACCGGGGAGCTGTTTTTT CAISESTEGLTNTGELFF
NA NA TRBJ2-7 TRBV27 TGTGCCAGCAGTTCCCTCCTCTCCTACGAGCAGTACTTC CASSSLLSYEQYF
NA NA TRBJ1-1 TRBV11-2 TGTGCCAGTGTTAAGGGCGGATCGTACACTGAAGCTTTCTTT CASVKGGSYTEAFF
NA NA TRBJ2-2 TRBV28 TGTGCCAGCAGGGGCTTCCTGGGCGACACCGGGGAGCTGTTTTTT CASRGFLGDTGELFF
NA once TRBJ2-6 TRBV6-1 TGTGCCAGCAGCCCCCTCCCTGGGGCCAACGTCCTGACTTTC CASSPLPGANVLTF
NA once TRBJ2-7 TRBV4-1 TGCGCCAGCAGCCAAGCCGCGGGATACGAGCAGTACTTC CASSQAAGYEQYF
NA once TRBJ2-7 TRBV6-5 TGTGCCAGCGCAGGAGCGTTTTCCTACGAGCAGTACTTC CASAGAFSYEQYF
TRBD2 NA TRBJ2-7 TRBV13 TGTGCCAGCAGCCCGGCCGAACCGGGACTAGCCTCGGTATGGTCCTACGAGCAGTACTTC CASSPAEPGLASVWSYEQYF
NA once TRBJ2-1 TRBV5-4 TGTGCCAGCAGCTTCGGGGACAATGAGCAGTTCTTC CASSFGDNEQFF
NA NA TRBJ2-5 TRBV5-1 TGCGCCAGCAGCTTGGCGGGCGTAAGGGAGACCCAGTACTTC CASSLAGVRETQYF
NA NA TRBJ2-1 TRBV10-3 TGTGCCATCAGTGAGAATAGCCCCCAGGGGACCTCCTACAATGAGCAGTTCTTC CAISENSPQGTSYNEQFF
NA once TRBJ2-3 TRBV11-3 TGTGCCAGCAGCCCCCGGAACTCTGGCACAGATACGCAGTATTTT CASSPRNSGTDTQYF
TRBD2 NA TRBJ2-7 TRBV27 TGTGCCAGCAGTCCCCTACTAGCGGGAGAGAGCGAGCAGTACTTC CASSPLLAGESEQYF
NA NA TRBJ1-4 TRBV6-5 TGTGCCAGCAGTTACGGAACCGGACAGAATGAAAAACTGTTTTTT CASSYGTGQNEKLFF
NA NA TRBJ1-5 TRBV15 TGTGCCACCGGGGGAGCAGGGCCTACCCAGCCCCAGCATTTT CATGGAGPTQPQHF
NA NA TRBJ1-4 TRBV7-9 TGTGCCAGCAGCTTAGCCAGGCTGAGTGAAAAACTGTTTTTT CASSLARLSEKLFF
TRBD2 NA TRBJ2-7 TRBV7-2 TGTGCCAGCAGCTTAGAGGGGACTAGAGAGTACGAGCAGTACTTC CASSLEGTREYEQYF
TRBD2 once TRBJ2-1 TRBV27 TGTGCCAGCAGTGCGCCAGGGGCGGGAGGCTCCAATGAGCAGTTCTTC CASSAPGAGGSNEQFF
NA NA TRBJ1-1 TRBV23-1 TGCGCCAGCAGTCAACCCATGGGGGGCGCATATGCGTTGATCCCGTTGATCACTGAAGCTTTCTTT CASSQPMGGAYALIPLITEAFF
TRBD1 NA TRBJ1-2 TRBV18 TGTGCCAGCTCAAGGACAGGGGGCAATGGCTACACCTTC CASSRTGGNGYTF
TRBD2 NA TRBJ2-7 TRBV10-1 TGCGCCAGCAGTGAGAAAGCGGGAGGGCTCTACGAGCAGTACTTC CASSEKAGGLYEQYF
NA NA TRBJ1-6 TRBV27 TGTGCCAGCAGTTTAAGGGGCAGCAATTCACCCCTCCACTTT CASSLRGSNSPLHF
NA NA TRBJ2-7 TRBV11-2 TGTGCCAGCAGCCACGGGGGAGGATCCTACGAGCAGTACTTC CASSHGGGSYEQYF
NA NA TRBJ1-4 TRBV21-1 TGTGCCAGCAGCTTACGACAAAAGCTGTTTTTT CASSLRQKLFF